Sequencing of this T cell receptor (beta chain) was carried out in a study of PD-1 blockade in classical Hodgkin lymphoma. Each of the patients experienced relapse following autologous stem cell transplantation, and their brentuximab vedotin exposure differed. Whole-study results and caveats: Baseline diversity was lower in partial responders and progressors than complete responders.

Notes on this clone: Its antigen is not known.

The repertoire was sequenced with immunoSEQ multiplex PCR; TCRdb's copy has only in-frame clones and lacks some. The table lists 70,000 or so clones, just over 90% of them singletons. J lost 1 base, V lost 1 base, and 2 bases had no gene match. CDR1 and CDR2 (germline): MGHRA, YSYEKL. The CDR3 extends over 15 amino acids. The sequence came from a human donor with classical Hodgkin lymphoma. The sample consisted of peripheral blood mononuclear cells (PBMCs), taken at baseline. The chain carries TRBV4-1 and TRBJ2-7; 9 nucleotides match TRBD1. The CDR3 protein is CASSQGDRDSYEQYF. For the CDR3, the DNA is TGCGCCAGCAGCCAAGGGGACAGGGATTCCTACGAGCAGTACTTC.